This passage covers 31 T cell receptor beta chains from one sample sequenced in a study of CD8 T cells in Susac syndrome. Random hexamers were used to reverse transcribe roughly 0.5 to 1 ug of RNA. TCRdb used MiXCR to reprocess the immunoSEQ multiplex PCR reads, holding one entry per CDR3 protein. The sample contains around 190,000 distinct CDR3 sequences, 94% of which appear only once. Sequenced sample: CD4+ T cells from PBMCs. Source of these receptors: a human donor with Susac syndrome.

In this sample, this clonotype turned up once. This chain links TRBV6-5 with TRBJ2-1; TRBD2 matches 7 bases. CDR1 is MNHEY, CDR2 SVGAGI, per germline. CDR3 length: 16 residues. V lost 5 bases to trimming and J lost 4 bases; unmatched junction nucleotides: 11. The CDR3 nucleotides are TGTGCCAGCAGTACCCGAGGGGCGGGGGTTTACAATGAGCAGTTCTTC. Encoded protein: CASSTRGAGVYNEQFF.

Worth noting for this clonotype: Compared with germline, one end of the junction differs, possibly owing to a read error. The V call is TRBV9, the J call TRBJ2-5; 9 bases agree with TRBD2. CDR3 length: 15 amino acids. Germline CDR1 is SGDLS and CDR2 is YYNGEE. As DNA, the CDR3 is TGTGCCAGCAGCGTCACCGGGACTAGCCAACAGACCCAGTACTTC. It yields the protein CASSVTGTSQQTQYF. The variable domain in full, with the rest retrieved from reference TRBV9 and TRBJ2-5, is DSGVTQTPKHLITATGQRVTLRCSPRSGDLSVYWYQQSLDQGLQFLIQYYNGEERAKGNILERFSAQQFPDLHSELNLSSLELGDSALYFCASSVTGTSQQTQYFGPGTRLLVL.

The chain joins TRBV7-2 to TRBJ1-5; D possibly corresponds to TRBD1 (5 bases). The V gene lost 2 bases and the J gene lost 6 bases, with 14 bases spanning the gap. CDR1 SGHTA and CDR2 FQGNSA come from the germline V gene. CDR3 length: 15 amino acids. The CDR3 reads CASSLLGRRRQPQHF. The CDR3 coding sequence is TGTGCCAGCAGCTTATTGGGGCGAAGGCGTCAGCCCCAGCATTTT.

The J gene is TRBJ2-2, the V gene TRBV7-7, with D unclear. Trimming left V 5 bases short and J 2 bases short, with 12 bases between. The CDR3 loop spans 15 amino acids. Germline CDR1 SSHAT, CDR2 FNYEAQ (reference sequence). The CDR3 nucleotides are TGTGCCAGCAGCCCACAGAGTTTTAACACCGGGGAGCTGTTTTTT. It codes for CASSPQSFNTGELFF.

The J gene is TRBJ1-6, the V gene TRBV12-5, with D maybe TRBD1 (5 bases). This CDR3 spans 15 amino acids. CDR1 and CDR2 from the germline V gene are LGHNT and FRNRAP. Between the trimmed V and J ends, which lost 0 bases and 3 bases, there was a span of 6 bases. DNA for the CDR3: TGTGCTAGTGGTTTGGTCCAGGGCTATAATTCACCCCTCCACTTT. Amino acids: CASGLVQGYNSPLHF.

The chain recombines TRBV20-1 with TRBJ1-3, with D hard to call. Trimming took off 5 bases at V and 8 bases at J, with 19 bases between the two ends. The CDR3 spans 14 residues. Per germline, CDR1 DFQATT and CDR2 SNEGSKA (reference sequence). Written as DNA, the CDR3 is TGCAGTGCTTCCGGGCCCTATTTCAGACACACCATATATTTT. It is translated as CSASGPYFRHTIYF.

This clonotype was recorded once. The chain carries TRBV25-1 and TRBJ2-6; 10 bases match TRBD1. The V and J ends lost 4 bases and 4 bases, in that order; junction bases with no gene match: 4. Germline CDR1 and CDR2: MGHDK and SYGVNS. This CDR3 is built from 16 residues. CDR3 in DNA: TGTGCCAGCAGTGGACAGGGGGCGGGAGGGGCCAACGTCCTGACTTTC. Translating gives CASSGQGAGGANVLTF.

This rearrangement joins TRBV5-1 to TRBJ1-4; 7 bases fit TRBD1. This CDR3 region has 16 residues. V lost 7 bases to trimming and J lost 8 bases; unmatched junction nucleotides: 17. Germline CDR1 reads SGHRS; CDR2 reads YFSETQ. The CDR3 DNA sequence: TGCGCCAGCTCGGAGAAAGAGCGGGCGGACAGGGAAAAACTGTTTTTT. Translating gives CASSEKERADREKLFF.

This chain connects TRBV14 to TRBJ1-2; D gene ambiguous. The CDR3 contains 14 residues. CDR1 is SGHDN and CDR2 is FVKESK in the germline V gene. V was clipped by 4 bases and J by 2 bases, with 11 bases between them. The DNA for the CDR3 is TGTGCCAGCAGCCTCAACATGGGGAACTATGGCTACACCTTC. The encoded protein is CASSLNMGNYGYTF.

V and J are TRBV12-3 or TRBV12-4 and TRBJ2-3; 9 bases line up with TRBD2. CDR3 length: 15 residues. The ends lost 6 bases at V and 2 bases at J; junction bases unmatched: 6. The CDR3 protein is CASSSGLAITDTQYF. The CDR3 nucleotides read TGTGCCAGCAGCTCCGGACTAGCGATCACAGATACGCAGTATTTT.

J is TRBJ2-1 and V is TRBV20-1; 7 bases match TRBD1. This CDR3 has 13 residues. The J segment lost 3 bases and the V segment lost 3 bases, leaving 2 bases of the junction unmatched. Germline assignment: CDR1 DFQATT and CDR2 SNEGSKA (reference sequence). The CDR3 DNA follows: TGCAGTGCTAGTAGGGACAGCTACAATGAGCAGTTCTTC. It translates to CSASRDSYNEQFF.

The chain is built from TRBV27 and TRBJ1-2, with TRBD1 as a possible D gene (5 bases). Trimming pared 3 bases from V and 8 bases from J, leaving 19 bases between. CDR1 is MNHEY, CDR2 SMNVEV, per germline (reference sequence). This CDR3 comprises 15 residues. CDR3 protein: CASSFLGDAGEGYTF. The CDR3 DNA is TGTGCCAGCAGTTTCCTTGGGGACGCCGGAGAGGGCTACACCTTC.

The chain is built from TRBV28 and TRBJ2-7; 7 bases line up with TRBD1. Germline V gene sequence: CDR1 MDHEN, CDR2 SYDVKM. The CDR3 is made up of 15 amino acids. The V segment lost 0 bases and the J segment 3 bases; nucleotides outside the gene matches: 5. Here the CDR3 DNA reads TGTGCCAGCAGTTTATGGTCTACAGGGGTCTACGAGCAGTACTTC. As protein: CASSLWSTGVYEQYF. Supplemented by reference TRBV28 and TRBJ2-7, the full variable domain reads DVKVTQSSRYLVKRTGEKVFLECVQDMDHENMFWYRQDPGLGLRLIYFSYDVKMKEKGDIPEGYSVSREKKERFSLILESASTNQTSMYLCASSLWSTGVYEQYFGPGTRLTVT.

The rearrangement joins TRBV9 to TRBJ2-3; 8 nucleotides agree with TRBD2. CDR3 length equals 16 residues. V shed 1 base and J 3 bases; nucleotides not matched to a gene: 7. Germline values: CDR1 SGDLS, CDR2 YYNGEE. The DNA for the CDR3 is TGTGCCAGCAGCGTACCTCCCGGGGGGGGTACAGATACGCAGTATTTT. It is translated as CASSVPPGGGTDTQYF.

With regard to this clonotype: Without the conserved terminal phenylalanine or tryptophan, this CDR3 likely stems from a read error. The chain uses TRBV29-1 and TRBJ1-1; TRBD1 might be the D (5 bases). Germline-derived CDR1 and CDR2 are SQVTM and ANQGSEA. CDR3 size: 12 residues. V lost 5 bases and J 1 base, leaving 8 bases between the germline ends. For the CDR3, the DNA is TGCAGCGTTTATAGGGGGAACACTGAAGCTTTCCTT. This gives the protein CSVYRGNTEAFL.

The V call is TRBV29-1, the J call TRBJ1-1, with a tentative D call TRBD1 (5 bases). The germline CDR1 and CDR2 sequences are SQVTM and ANQGSEA. This CDR3 region has 14 residues. Trimming took off 3 bases at V and 0 bases at J, with 11 bases between the two ends. The CDR3 is CSVDRDGMNTEAFF. The CDR3, as DNA: TGCAGCGTTGATAGGGACGGAATGAACACTGAAGCTTTCTTT. The whole variable domain, filled in from reference TRBV29-1 and TRBJ1-1, reads SAVISQKPSRDICQRGTSLTIQCQVDSQVTMMFWYRQQPGQSLTLIATANQGSEATYESGFVIDKFPISRPNLTFSTLTVSNMSPEDSSIYLCSVDRDGMNTEAFFGQGTRLTVV.

Regarding this clonotype: A junction end diverges from the germline sequence, so it may reflect a read error. The chain joins TRBV20-1 to TRBJ2-4; D is possibly TRBD1 (5 bases). This CDR3 spans 18 amino acids. Germline V gives CDR1 DFQATT, CDR2 SNEGSKA (reference sequence). CDR3 protein: CSARDMSPRTPAKNIQYF. Here the CDR3 DNA reads TGCAGTGCTCGAGATATGTCACCAAGGACACCAGCCAAAAACATTCAGTACTTC.

The chain has TRBV7-2 and TRBJ1-2; D ambiguous. The V gene lost 1 base and the J gene lost 5 bases, with 8 bases spanning the gap. The CDR3 totals 13 residues. The germline V gene encodes CDR1 SGHTA and CDR2 FQGNSA. The CDR3 DNA reads TGTGCCAGCAGCTTAGGTAGCGAGTATGGCTACACCTTC. It specifies CASSLGSEYGYTF.

This chain joins TRBV20-1 and TRBJ2-5; 8 nucleotides match TRBD2. The germline CDR1 and CDR2 sequences are DFQATT and SNEGSKA (reference sequence). Trimming cost V 2 bases and J 5 bases; bases outside gene matches: 4. The CDR3 consists of 13 residues. CDR3 loop: CSARIAGRETQYF. CDR3 DNA sequence: TGCAGTGCTAGAATAGCGGGGAGGGAGACCCAGTACTTC.

The J gene is TRBJ1-2, the V gene TRBV7-8; D unresolved. Germline-derived CDR1 and CDR2 are SGHVS and FQNEAQ. V lost 5 bases and J lost 4, with 11 bases in between. The CDR3 spans 13 residues. Written as DNA, the CDR3 is TGTGCCAGCAGCCAAGGACCTCGCTATGGCTACACCTTC. Encoded protein: CASSQGPRYGYTF.

This clonotype was seen once. The chain uses TRBV12-2 and TRBJ2-1; TRBD2 was called by the table and not checked on the DNA. TRBV12-2 is deemed a pseudogene. The CDR3 runs 18 residues. The CDR3 sequence: CASRPEKSRQSSYNEQFF. For the CDR3, the DNA is TGTGCAAGTCGCCCCGAAAAGTCCAGGCAGAGCTCCTACAATGAGCAGTTCTTC.

J is TRBJ1-1 and V is TRBV29-1; D unclear. The ends were cut back, 5 bases at V and 1 base at J, with 5 bases in the middle. The CDR3 loop spans 11 amino acids. From germline, CDR1 is SQVTM and CDR2 ANQGSEA. The CDR3 spells CSVMGNTEAFF. The CDR3 DNA follows: TGCAGCGTTATGGGGAACACTGAAGCTTTCTTT.

The J gene is TRBJ2-2, the V gene TRBV6-2 or TRBV6-3; TRBD1 is a possible D gene (5 bases). Germline CDR1 MNHEY, CDR2 SVGEGT. V was trimmed by 5 bases and J by 7 bases, leaving 8 bases between them. The CDR3 covers 12 residues. The CDR3: CASSQQGGELFF. The CDR3 DNA reads as TGTGCCAGCAGTCAGCAGGGCGGGGAGCTGTTTTTT.

The V and J genes are TRBV3-1 and TRBJ2-2, with 7 bases that match TRBD1. Unmatched junction bases numbered 5, after V lost 7 bases and J lost 6 bases. Germline loops: CDR1 LGHDT, CDR2 YNNKEL (reference sequence). This CDR3 is built from 13 residues. The CDR3 nucleotides read TGTGCCAGCACTAGGGGGCGCTCCGGGGAGCTGTTTTTT. This translates into CASTRGRSGELFF.

The genes are TRBV11-2 and TRBJ2-3; no definite D call. V lost 1 base and J lost 0, with 5 bases in between. The CDR3 has 14 amino acids. The V gene's germline CDR1 is SGHAT and CDR2 FQNNGV. The CDR3 nucleotides read TGTGCCAGCAGCTTAGGACACAGCACAGATACGCAGTATTTT. Its translation: CASSLGHSTDTQYF. Variable domain in full (rest from reference TRBV11-2 and TRBJ2-3): EAGVAQSPRYKIIEKRQSVAFWCNPISGHATLYWYQQILGQGPKLLIQFQNNGVVDDSQLPKDRFSAERLKGVDSTLKIQPAKLEDSAVYLCASSLGHSTDTQYFGPGTRLTVL.

This chain connects TRBV27 to TRBJ1-1; D is possibly TRBD1 (6 bases). Trimming pared 0 bases from V and 4 bases from J, leaving 9 bases between. This CDR3 region has 14 residues. The germline V gene has CDR1 MNHEY and CDR2 SMNVEV (reference sequence). The CDR3: CASSLSGGGTEAFF. The CDR3 DNA reads as TGTGCCAGCAGTTTATCTGGGGGCGGCACTGAAGCTTTCTTT.

The CDR3 region is CASSLVKWTDTYEQYF. CDR3 nucleotides: TGTGCCAGCAGCTTAGTGAAGTGGACAGACACCTACGAGCAGTACTTC. The chain joins TRBV11-2 to TRBJ2-7; possible D gene TRBD1, 6 bases. This CDR3 has 16 residues. Germline values: CDR1 SGHAT, CDR2 FQNNGV. With 1 base removed from V and 2 bases from J, the gap between germline ends came to 15 bases.

The chain uses TRBV5-6 and TRBJ1-1; D not resolved. Per the germline V gene, CDR1 is SGHDT and CDR2 is YYEEEE. V dropped 4 bases and J dropped 7 bases, with 20 bases sitting between them. The CDR3 loop spans 15 amino acids. The CDR3: CASSPGLRRAIEAFF. The CDR3 nucleotides are TGTGCCAGCAGCCCAGGTCTTAGGAGGGCTATTGAAGCTTTCTTT.

V gene TRBV6-5 combines with J gene TRBJ2-7, with D possibly TRBD2 on 5 matching bases. The CDR3 contains 13 residues. V lost 2 bases, J lost 7 bases, and 12 bases lay in between. Per the germline V gene, CDR1 is MNHEY and CDR2 is SVGAGI. The CDR3 reads CASSYARVGEQYF. As DNA, the CDR3 is TGTGCCAGCAGTTACGCGCGGGTGGGGGAGCAGTACTTC.

The CDR3 here is CASAFQTVSNYGYTF. DNA of the CDR3: TGTGCTAGTGCTTTTCAGACAGTCTCTAACTATGGCTACACCTTC. The rearrangement joins TRBV12-5 to TRBJ1-2; weak D call: TRBD1 (5 bases). The CDR3 loop spans 15 amino acids. The germline CDR1 and CDR2 sequences are LGHNT and FRNRAP. V was clipped by 7 bases and J by 0 bases, with 15 bases between them.

This chain joins TRBV12-3 or TRBV12-4 and TRBJ1-2; D is possibly TRBD1 (5 bases). Trimming pared 5 bases from V and 3 bases from J, leaving 7 bases between. The CDR3 is 12 amino acids. CDR3 sequence reads: CASSQGYYGYTF. Here the CDR3 DNA reads TGTGCCAGCAGTCAGGGATACTATGGCTACACCTTC.